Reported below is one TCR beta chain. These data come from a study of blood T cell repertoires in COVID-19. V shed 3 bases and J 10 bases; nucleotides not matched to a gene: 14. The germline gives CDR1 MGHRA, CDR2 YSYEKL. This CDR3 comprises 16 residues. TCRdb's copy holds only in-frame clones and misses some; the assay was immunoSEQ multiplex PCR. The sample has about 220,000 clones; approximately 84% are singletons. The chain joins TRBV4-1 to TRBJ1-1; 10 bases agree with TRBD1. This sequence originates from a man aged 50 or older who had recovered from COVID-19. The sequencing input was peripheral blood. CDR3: CASSQPGTGASFGAFF. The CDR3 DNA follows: TGCGCCAGCAGCCAGCCCGGGACAGGGGCCTCCTTTGGAGCTTTCTTT.